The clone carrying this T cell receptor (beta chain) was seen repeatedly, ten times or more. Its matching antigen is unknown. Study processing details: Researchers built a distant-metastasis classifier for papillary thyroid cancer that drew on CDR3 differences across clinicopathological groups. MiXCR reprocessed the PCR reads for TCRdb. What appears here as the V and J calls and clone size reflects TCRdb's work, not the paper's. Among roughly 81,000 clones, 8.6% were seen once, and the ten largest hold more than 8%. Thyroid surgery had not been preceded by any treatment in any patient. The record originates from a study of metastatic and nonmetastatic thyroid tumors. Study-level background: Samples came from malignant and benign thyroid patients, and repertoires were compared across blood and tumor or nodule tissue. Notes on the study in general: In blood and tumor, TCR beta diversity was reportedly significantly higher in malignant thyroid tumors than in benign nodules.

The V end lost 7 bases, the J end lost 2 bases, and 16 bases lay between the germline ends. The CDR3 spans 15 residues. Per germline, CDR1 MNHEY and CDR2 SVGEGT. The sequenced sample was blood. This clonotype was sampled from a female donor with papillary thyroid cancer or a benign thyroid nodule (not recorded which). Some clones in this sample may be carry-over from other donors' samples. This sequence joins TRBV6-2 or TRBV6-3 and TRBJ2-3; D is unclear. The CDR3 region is CASIQTESLTDTQYF. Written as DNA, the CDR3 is TGTGCCAGCATCCAGACCGAATCCCTCACAGATACGCAGTATTTT.